The clone carrying this TCR beta chain showed up just once. The sample originates from a study of blood T cell repertoires in COVID-19. As for the study in general: Samples representing acute and convalescent COVID-19 were sourced from the United States, Italy and Spain. T cells, B-cell-depleted T cells, or PBMCs supplied cDNA or gDNA.

Clones were sequenced by immunoSEQ multiplex PCR, and TCRdb holds only the in-frame ones, with some missing. The data hold some 240,000 clones, with 82% observed a single time. CDR3 length: 15 residues. This chain uses TRBV12-1 with TRBJ1-6; the table's D call of TRBD1 was not tested on the DNA. TRBV12-1 is an annotated pseudogene. The TCR originated in a woman aged 55-75 years with active or convalescent COVID-19. The sequencing input was peripheral blood. CDR3 sequence: CASSFVGGLNSPLHF. The CDR3 DNA reads TGTGCCAGCAGCTTTGTAGGGGGCTTAAATTCACCCCTCCACTTT.